This T cell receptor beta chain was retrieved from a study of PD-L1 blockade in urothelial cancer. Libraries were prepared by immunoSEQ multiplex PCR; TCRdb keeps only in-frame clonotypes and omits some of them. The sample holds about 38,000 clones, around four fifths seen once. Time point here: pretreatment peripheral blood. The V gene end was trimmed by 1 base and the J gene end by 5 bases; junction bases not matched to a gene: 5. Germline V gene lookup returns CDR1 LNHNV and CDR2 YYDKDF (reference sequence). The CDR3 consists of 15 residues. The material sequenced was PBMCs, taken around atezolizumab (anti-PD-L1) treatment. The rearrangement uses TRBV15 and TRBJ2-1; 7 positions match TRBD2. The source of this sequence is an elderly man with urothelial cancer. The CDR3 loop is CATSRGGSRDNEQFF. CDR3 DNA: TGTGCCACCAGCAGAGGCGGGAGTCGGGACAATGAGCAGTTCTTC.